This TCR beta chain stems from a study of shared clonotypes between healthy human individuals. Whole-study findings and limits: Compared with clonotypes that all four donors shared, non-shared clonotypes had lower generation probabilities. Genetic and exposure-history diversity was limited by the small donor number. Clonotype sharing among donors likely depends on sequencing depth.

Running of the assay took place at deep level. The data were produced by immunoSEQ multiplex PCR, yet TCRdb's version contains in-frame clones alone and is incomplete. The sample records more than 150,000 clones, 66% being singletons. Germline-derived CDR1 and CDR2 are MDHEN and SYDVKM. This CDR3 has 11 residues. V was trimmed by 7 bases and J by 7 bases, leaving 11 bases between them. With respect to this clone: Its matching antigen is unknown.

This TCR derives from a man aged 25-40 years in good health. The chain carries TRBV28 and TRBJ2-7; D not certain. Sequencing was carried out using memory CD4+ T cells sorted from blood. The subset here: CD45RA-negative fraction. CDR3 protein: CASTSDGEQYF. The CDR3 nucleotides read TGTGCCAGCACCTCCGATGGGGAGCAGTACTTC.